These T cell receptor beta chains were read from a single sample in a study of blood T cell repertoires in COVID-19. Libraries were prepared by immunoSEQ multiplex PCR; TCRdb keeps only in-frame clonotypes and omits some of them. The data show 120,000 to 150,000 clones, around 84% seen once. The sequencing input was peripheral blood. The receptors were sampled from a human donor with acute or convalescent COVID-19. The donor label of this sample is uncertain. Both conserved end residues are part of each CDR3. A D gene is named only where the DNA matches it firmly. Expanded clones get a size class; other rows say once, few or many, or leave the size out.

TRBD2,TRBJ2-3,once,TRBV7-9,CASSFQWASGDTQYF,TGTGCCAGCAGCTTTCAGTGGGCTAGCGGAGATACGCAGTATTTT
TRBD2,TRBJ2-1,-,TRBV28,CASSFLLADNEQFF,TGTGCCAGCAGTTTTTTGCTAGCGGACAATGAGCAGTTCTTC
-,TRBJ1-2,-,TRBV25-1,CASRGTGLNYGYTF,TGTGCCAGCAGGGGAACAGGGCTTAACTATGGCTACACCTTC
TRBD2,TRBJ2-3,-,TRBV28,CASSPGGVTDTQYF,TGTGCCAGCAGTCCCGGGGGGGTCACAGATACGCAGTATTTT
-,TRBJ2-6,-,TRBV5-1,CASGTGSGANVLTF,TGCGCCAGCGGCACGGGCTCTGGGGCCAACGTCCTGACTTTC
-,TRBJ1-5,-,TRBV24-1,CATSDGSLGSQPQHF,TGTGCCACCAGTGACGGGAGCCTCGGGAGTCAGCCCCAGCATTTT
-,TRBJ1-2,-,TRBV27,CASSQEWAYGYTF,TGTGCCAGCAGCCAAGAGTGGGCCTATGGCTACACCTTC
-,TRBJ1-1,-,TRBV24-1,CATSDPSAGTEAFF,TGTGCCACCAGTGACCCGTCCGCCGGGACTGAAGCTTTCTTT
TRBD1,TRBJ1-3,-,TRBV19,CASRQGFSSGNTIYF,TGTGCCAGTAGACAGGGGTTTAGTTCTGGAAACACCATATATTTT
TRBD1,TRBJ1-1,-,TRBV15,CATSREGTGGLRTEAFF,TGTGCCACCAGCAGAGAAGGGACAGGGGGTCTTCGGACTGAAGCTTTCTTT
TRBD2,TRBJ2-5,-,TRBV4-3,CASSQDLGLAAQETQYF,TGCGCCAGCAGCCAAGATTTGGGACTAGCGGCACAAGAGACCCAGTACTTC
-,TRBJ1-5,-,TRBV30,CAWAYSNQPQHF,TGTGCCTGGGCTTATAGCAATCAGCCCCAGCATTTT
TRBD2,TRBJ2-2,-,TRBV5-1,CASSSTGTTNTGELFF,TGCGCCAGCAGCTCTACCGGGACTACGAACACCGGGGAGCTGTTTTTT
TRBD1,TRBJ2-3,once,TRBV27,CASSPWDSLQSDTQYF,TGTGCCAGCAGTCCCTGGGACAGCCTACAATCAGATACGCAGTATTTT
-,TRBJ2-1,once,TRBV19,CASTYHPQVEGEQFF,TGTGCCAGTACCTATCACCCGCAGGTCGAGGGTGAGCAGTTCTTC
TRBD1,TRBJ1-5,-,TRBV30,CAWTIQGGNQPQHF,TGTGCCTGGACTATACAGGGGGGTAATCAGCCCCAGCATTTT
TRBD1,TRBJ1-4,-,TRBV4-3,CASSQEGQAEKLFF,TGCGCCAGCAGCCAAGAGGGACAGGCTGAAAAACTGTTTTTT
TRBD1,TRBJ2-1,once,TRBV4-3,CASSQDRGPYNEQFF,TGCGCCAGCAGCCAAGACAGGGGGCCCTACAATGAGCAGTTCTTC
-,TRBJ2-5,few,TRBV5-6,CASSLDRREETQYF,TGTGCCAGCAGCTTGGACCGCAGGGAAGAGACCCAGTACTTC
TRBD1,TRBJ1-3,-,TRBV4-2,CASSQAGQRSSGNTIYF,TGTGCCAGCAGCCAAGCGGGACAGAGAAGCTCTGGAAACACCATATATTTT
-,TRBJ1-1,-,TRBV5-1,CASSLVRGSTEAFF,TGCGCCAGCAGCTTGGTCCGGGGGAGCACTGAAGCTTTCTTT
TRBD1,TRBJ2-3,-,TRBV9,CASSVSRGFRGARGSDTQYF,TGTGCCAGCAGCGTATCGAGGGGGTTTCGAGGGGCCAGGGGGTCAGATACGCAGTATTTT
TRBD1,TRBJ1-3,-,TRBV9,CASSPGGQGNTIYF,TGTGCCAGCAGCCCAGGGGGACAGGGAAACACCATATATTTT
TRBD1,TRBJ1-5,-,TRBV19,CASSRQGFQPQHF,TGTGCCAGTAGTCGACAGGGTTTTCAGCCCCAGCATTTT
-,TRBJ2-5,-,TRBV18,CASSPQNSQETQYF,TGTGCCAGCTCACCACAGAACAGTCAAGAGACCCAGTACTTC
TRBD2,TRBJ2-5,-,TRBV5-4,CATGLAGETQYF,TGTGCCACCGGACTAGCCGGGGAGACCCAGTACTTC
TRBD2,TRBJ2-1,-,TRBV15,CATSSPRRSGNNEQFF,TGTGCCACCAGCAGTCCAAGGAGGAGCGGGAACAATGAGCAGTTCTTC
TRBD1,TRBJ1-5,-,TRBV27,CASSRQGARNQPQHF,TGTGCCAGCAGTCGACAGGGGGCGCGAAATCAGCCCCAGCATTTT
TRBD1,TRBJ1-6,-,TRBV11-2,CASSLESGQGLTSYNSPLHF,TGTGCCAGCAGCTTAGAGTCGGGACAGGGACTCACATCCTATAATTCACCCCTCCACTTT
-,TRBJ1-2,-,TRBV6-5,CASSYDQVYGYTF,TGTGCCAGCAGTTACGACCAGGTCTATGGCTACACCTTC
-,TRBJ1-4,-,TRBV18,CASSPGATNEKLFF,TGTGCCAGCTCACCGGGAGCAACTAATGAAAAACTGTTTTTT
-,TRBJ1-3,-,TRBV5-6,CASSFSSGNTIYF,TGTGCCAGCAGCTTTTCCAGTGGAAACACCATATATTTT